This is a list of T cell receptor beta chains from one sample in a study of Ad26.COV2.S vaccination and SARS-CoV-2 variants. The protocol was immunoSEQ multiplex PCR, while the TCRdb copy is restricted to in-frame clones and leaves out a portion. The sample records about 260,000 clones, around 88% being singletons. The sequencing used peripheral blood, collected in a trial of Ad26.COV2.S vaccine versus placebo. The receptors derive from a person between 18 and 59 years old who received the Ad26.COV2.S COVID-19 vaccine or a placebo. CDR3s include the opening cysteine and the closing phenylalanine or tryptophan. D genes are given only for firm matches. Expanded clones are given a class, and other clones once, few, many or no size at all.

D	V	size	J	DNA	CDR3
-	TRBV4-3	-	TRBJ2-6	TGCGCCAGCAGCCAACTGGGCTCTGGGGCCAACGTCCTGACTTTC	CASSQLGSGANVLTF
-	TRBV19	-	TRBJ2-7	TGTGCCAGTAGTATAGTCGGTCGGGGGCGTGTTGACGAGCAGTACTTC	CASSIVGRGRVDEQYF
TRBD2	TRBV5-6	-	TRBJ2-1	TGTGCCAGCAGCTTGGCGGTAGCGGGGACCTACAATGAGCAGTTCTTC	CASSLAVAGTYNEQFF
-	TRBV9	-	TRBJ2-3	TGTGCCAGCAGCGCTCGGGACTTGGGGGCAGATACGCAGTATTTT	CASSARDLGADTQYF
TRBD2	TRBV19	-	TRBJ2-4	TGTGCCAGTAGTATTGGGACTAGCGGATCCATAGCCAAAAACATTCAGTACTTC	CASSIGTSGSIAKNIQYF
TRBD1	TRBV19	-	TRBJ1-5	TGTGCCAGTAGTATACCGGGACAGGGTTTGCAGCCCCAGCATTTT	CASSIPGQGLQPQHF
-	TRBV4-3	few	TRBJ2-5	TGCGCCAGCAGCCAAGATACGGATTTGCAGAGGGTGGAGACCCAGTACTTC	CASSQDTDLQRVETQYF
TRBD1	TRBV5-1	-	TRBJ1-1	TGCGCCAGCAGCCCTCGTTTTTCGACAGGGCGCACTGAAGCTTTCTTT	CASSPRFSTGRTEAFF
-	TRBV5-3	-	TRBJ2-3	TGTGCCAGAAGCCAGCTAGGCGGCACAGATACGCAGTATTTT	CARSQLGGTDTQYF
-	TRBV9	-	TRBJ1-1	TGTGCCAGCAGCGGAAGGGTCCGCACTGAAGCTTTCTTT	CASSGRVRTEAFF
TRBD2	TRBV18	-	TRBJ2-3	TGTGCCAGCTCACCGAGCGGACTAGCGTCAGATACGCAGTATTTT	CASSPSGLASDTQYF
-	TRBV5-1	-	TRBJ1-1	TGCGCCAGCAGCTTGGACAGGGATTATGTGAACACTGAAGCTTTCTTT	CASSLDRDYVNTEAFF
-	TRBV12-5	-	TRBJ2-5	TGTGCTAGTGGTTTGAGTTATTCGTACCAAGAGACCCAGTACTTC	CASGLSYSYQETQYF
TRBD1	TRBV12-5	-	TRBJ1-5	TGTGCTAGTGGTTCTTGGCCTAAAAGCACCGGGACAGGGGTTCAGCCCCAGCATTTT	CASGSWPKSTGTGVQPQHF
-	TRBV6-5	-	TRBJ2-5	TGTGCCAGCAGTTACTCGAGGGCCCGGGGGGAGACCCAGTACTTC	CASSYSRARGETQYF
-	TRBV4-2	few	TRBJ1-6	TGTGCCAGCAGCCAAGAGACAGCTAATTCACCCCTCCACTTT	CASSQETANSPLHF
-	TRBV9	-	TRBJ2-1	TGTGCCAGCAGCGACTACAGCTCCTACAATGAGCAGTTCTTC	CASSDYSSYNEQFF
TRBD2	TRBV19	-	TRBJ2-1	TGTGCCTCCACGATCGGGACTAGCGCGACTGAGCAGTTCTTC	CASTIGTSATEQFF
-	TRBV5-3	-	TRBJ1-5	TGTGCCAGAAGCTTGCGCCCAAGCGGGTGGCAGCCCCAGCATTTT	CARSLRPSGWQPQHF
-	TRBV7-2	-	TRBJ1-2	TGTGCCAGCAGCTTAGACTTAAGGGCAAATTATGGCTACACCTTC	CASSLDLRANYGYTF
TRBD1	TRBV25-1	-	TRBJ2-6	TGTGCCAGCCAGGGGGCGCTGACTGGGGCCAACGTCCTGACTTTC	CASQGALTGANVLTF
-	TRBV4-3	once	TRBJ1-1	TGCGCCAGCAGCCCAACGACCAACACTGAAGCTTTCTTT	CASSPTTNTEAFF
-	TRBV4-2	-	TRBJ2-3	TGTGCCAGCAACAATCAAAAACTAGGCTCAGATACGCAGTATTTT	CASNNQKLGSDTQYF
-	TRBV27	-	TRBJ1-5	TGTGCCAGCAGTTTTTCAGGCGGATCTCAGCCCCAGCATTTT	CASSFSGGSQPQHF
-	TRBV4-3	-	TRBJ1-2	TGCGCCAGCAGCCAAGATAGACTCCCGGCCTATGGCTACACCTTC	CASSQDRLPAYGYTF
-	TRBV4-1	-	TRBJ1-2	TGCGCCAGCAGCCCCGTGGGACCGAGACATGGCTACACCTTC	CASSPVGPRHGYTF
-	TRBV5-1	-	TRBJ2-5	TGCGCCAGCAGCAAGGGCCGTGAGACCCAGTACTTC	CASSKGRETQYF
TRBD1	TRBV19	-	TRBJ1-1	TGTGCCAGCAATCAGGGGGGACACACTGAAGCTTTCTTT	CASNQGGHTEAFF
-	TRBV6-1	-	TRBJ1-2	TGTGCCAGCAGTGAACGGGGGAACAGGGCGAGCTACACCTTC	CASSERGNRASYTF
TRBD1	TRBV30	-	TRBJ1-5	TGTGCCTGGAAAGGGACAGGGGGCAATCAGCCCCAGCATTTT	CAWKGTGGNQPQHF
-	TRBV5-1	-	TRBJ1-1	TGCGCCAGCAGCTTGGCCGGGGACCGGCCTGAAGCTTTCTTT	CASSLAGDRPEAFF
-	TRBV5-4	-	TRBJ1-6	TGTGCCAGCAGCTTGGTTAATTCACCCCTCCACTTT	CASSLVNSPLHF
-	TRBV6-1	-	TRBJ1-5	TGTGCCAGCAGTGAATCCCCTTTAGCCCAGCATTTT	CASSESPLAQHF
TRBD1	TRBV19	-	TRBJ1-1	TGTGCCAGCATACCGGGACAGGGAAGAGTTAGGTACACTGAAGCTTTCTTT	CASIPGQGRVRYTEAFF
-	TRBV6-2/TRBV6-3	-	TRBJ1-2	TGTGCCAGCAGTTACAGGGCAGGGTACCATGGCTACACCTTC	CASSYRAGYHGYTF
-	TRBV3-1/TRBV3-2	-	TRBJ1-2	TGTGCCAGCAGCCCCCAACGCGGTCGCTACACCTTC	CASSPQRGRYTF
-	TRBV19	few	TRBJ1-5	TGTGCCAGTAGTATTACCGCTAGCAATCAGCCCCAGCATTTT	CASSITASNQPQHF
TRBD1	TRBV11-2	-	TRBJ2-5	TGTGCCAGCAGCTCAGGAGGCCCCGGGACAGGGACCCAAGAGACCCAGTACTTC	CASSSGGPGTGTQETQYF
-	TRBV10-2	-	TRBJ2-2	TGCGCCAGCAGTGAGGCCCAACGAGGGGGGGGCCGAGGGACCGGGGAGCTGTTTTTT	CASSEAQRGGGRGTGELFF
TRBD1	TRBV19	-	TRBJ1-5	TGTGCCAGTAGTACCAATGACAGGGGCGCACCCCAGCATTTT	CASSTNDRGAPQHF
-	TRBV7-8	-	TRBJ2-6	TGTGCCAGCAGCTTTCCGGTATCCGGGGCCAACGTCCTGACTTTC	CASSFPVSGANVLTF
-	TRBV18	-	TRBJ2-1	TGTGCCAGCTCACCAGCCGGGGGCCCGGTTGAGCAGTTCTTC	CASSPAGGPVEQFF
TRBD2	TRBV7-2	-	TRBJ2-6	TGTGCCAGCAGCTTAGCTACTAGCGCTGGGGCCAACGTCCTGACTTTC	CASSLATSAGANVLTF
-	TRBV15	-	TRBJ2-3	TGTGCCACCAGCAGAGACCCGAGGGGGGGCACAGATACGCAGTATTTT	CATSRDPRGGTDTQYF
-	TRBV28	-	TRBJ2-2	TGTGCCAGCAGTTTTTGGGGGCTGGCGTCGGGCCCCGGGGAGCTGTTTTTT	CASSFWGLASGPGELFF
-	TRBV2	-	TRBJ1-1	TGTGCCAGCAGTGTATCGGTAGGGGGAAGGTGGGCTTTCTTT	CASSVSVGGRWAFF
TRBD1	TRBV6-2/TRBV6-3	-	TRBJ1-1	TGTGCCAGCAGTTGGGCTCGGACAGGCCAGAACACTGAAGCTTTCTTT	CASSWARTGQNTEAFF
-	TRBV11-2	-	TRBJ1-1	TGTGCCAGCAGCTTAGATAACGGGGGGAACACTGAAGCTTTCTTT	CASSLDNGGNTEAFF
TRBD2	TRBV7-9	-	TRBJ2-3	TGTGCCAGCAGCCGTGGGACTAGCGGGAGCCCTAGCACAGATACGCAGTATTTT	CASSRGTSGSPSTDTQYF
TRBD2	TRBV27	-	TRBJ2-5	TGTGCCAGCAGTTCCGCCGGGACTACTCAAGAGACCCAGTACTTC	CASSSAGTTQETQYF
TRBD2	TRBV12-5	-	TRBJ2-5	TGTGCTAGTGGGCGCGCGGGGGGAACAGAGACCCAGTACTTC	CASGRAGGTETQYF
TRBD1	TRBV30	-	TRBJ2-1	TGTGCCTGGAGGGGATACACTCTCGGGACAGGGGGTTACAATGAGCAGTTCTTC	CAWRGYTLGTGGYNEQFF
-	TRBV4-2	-	TRBJ1-4	TGTGCCAGCAGCCAAGCAACTAATGAAAAACTGTTTTTT	CASSQATNEKLFF
-	TRBV9	-	TRBJ2-3	TGTGCCAGCAGCGTAAATTGGGGGCTCACAGATACGCAGTATTTT	CASSVNWGLTDTQYF
-	TRBV7-2	-	TRBJ2-1	TGTGCCAGCAGCTTAGTGCTGACTGGTGAGCAGTTCTTC	CASSLVLTGEQFF